The 29 T cell receptor beta chains presented below share a single source sample, sequenced in a study of graft-versus-host responses after intestinal transplantation. Assay: immunoSEQ multiplex PCR; the TCRdb copy retains only in-frame clones and omits some. The data hold around 84,000 clones, with about four fifths observed a single time. These receptors are not linked to any known antigen. The source material was unstimulated CD8+ T cells sorted from spleen or lymph node cells, sampled before intestinal transplant. These TCRs come from a human donor who received an intestinal transplant.

The chain joins TRBV5-4 to TRBJ1-2, with D perhaps matching TRBD1 (5 bases). V was cut by 4 bases and J by 6 bases, with 13 bases left in between. The CDR3 runs to 13 residues. Germline V lookup: CDR1 SGHNT, CDR2 YYREEE (reference sequence). The CDR3 bases are TGTGCCAGCAGCCCGAGGTGGGGGAATGGCTACACCTTC. Translating it yields CASSPRWGNGYTF.

Notes on this clone: Other DNA sequences from this sample encode an identical CDR3 as well. V is TRBV7-9 and J is TRBJ2-5; D gene unclear. The germline V gene has CDR1 SEHNR and CDR2 FQNEAQ (reference sequence). Trimming stripped 1 base from V and 3 bases from J, with 6 bases between. The CDR3 totals 13 residues. The CDR3 loop reads CASSLVLKETQYF. DNA of the CDR3: TGTGCCAGCAGCTTAGTCCTAAAAGAGACCCAGTACTTC.

CDR3 DNA sequence: TGTGCCTGGAGTGTAGATATCAGCAATGAGCAGTTCTTC. Amino acids: CAWSVDISNEQFF. V gene TRBV30 combines with J gene TRBJ2-1; D is uncertain. The CDR3 is 13 amino acids. Germline V gene data show CDR1 as GTSNPN and CDR2 as SVGIG (reference sequence). V was trimmed by 0 bases and J by 6 bases, leaving 9 bases between them.

This rearrangement joins TRBV28 to TRBJ1-5, with a tentative D call TRBD1 (6 bases). V was trimmed by 4 bases and J by 7 bases, leaving 8 bases between them. The germline gives CDR1 MDHEN, CDR2 SYDVKM. CDR3 length: 12 residues. In nucleotides, the CDR3 is TGTGCCAGCAGTTCAGGGGTGCAGCCCCAGCATTTT. It specifies CASSSGVQPQHF.

The chain recombines TRBV13 with TRBJ2-7; D may be TRBD2 (6 bases). Germline V gene lookup returns CDR1 PRHDT and CDR2 FYEKMQ (reference sequence). CDR3 size: 15 residues. V gave up 5 bases and J gave up 4 bases, with 18 bases separating them. CDR3 residues: CASSTGSGGVYEQYF. CDR3 nucleotide sequence: TGTGCCAGCAGCACCGGGTCCGGCGGGGTATACGAGCAGTACTTC.

V and J are TRBV4-1 and TRBJ1-1; no definite D call. The CDR3 runs 14 residues. The germline V and J ends were trimmed by 0 bases and 6 bases, with 11 bases remaining between them. Germline CDR1 reads MGHRA; CDR2 reads YSYEKL. CDR3 region: CASSQEQFGAEAFF. CDR3 coding DNA: TGCGCCAGCAGCCAAGAACAGTTTGGGGCTGAAGCTTTCTTT.

The CDR3 loop reads CASSPASGGATGELFF. For the CDR3, the DNA is TGCGCCAGCAGCCCCGCTAGCGGGGGGGCCACCGGGGAGCTGTTTTTT. The chain recombines TRBV4-1 with TRBJ2-2, with 12 bases fitting TRBD2. CDR3 length: 16 amino acids. Germline trimming cut 4 bases from V and 4 bases from J; bases unmatched to any gene: 4. CDR1 MGHRA and CDR2 YSYEKL come from the germline V gene.

The genes are TRBV18 and TRBJ2-1; perhaps TRBD2 as D (5 bases). The germline CDR1 and CDR2 sequences are KGHSH and LQKENI. V lost 3 bases and J lost 4, with 10 bases in between. There are 14 residues in the CDR3. The CDR3 coding sequence is TGTGCCAGCTCACCGAATGAGGGTTACAATGAGCAGTTCTTC. Translation: CASSPNEGYNEQFF.

The sample holds one count of this clone. The V call is TRBV6-6, the J call TRBJ2-7; D unresolved. The V gene's germline CDR1 is MNHNY and CDR2 SVGAGI (reference sequence). V lost 2 bases to trimming and J lost 2 bases, with 7 bases between them. This CDR3 has 13 residues. The CDR3 sequence: CASSYRVAYEQYF. In nucleotides, the CDR3 is TGTGCCAGCAGTTACAGGGTAGCCTACGAGCAGTACTTC.

The chain recombines TRBV7-3 with TRBJ2-2, with 11 bases that match TRBD2. After removal of 3 bases from V and 6 bases from J, the junction contained 3 bases not matched to a gene. Germline loops: CDR1 SGHTA, CDR2 FQGTGA. The CDR3 has 15 residues. CDR3 DNA: TGTGCCAGCAGCTTTATAGCGGGAGGGGCCGGGGAGCTGTTTTTT. It is translated as CASSFIAGGAGELFF.

In nucleotides, the CDR3 is TGCGCCAGCAGCCAATTTTATCCGGGACAGGCGGAGACCCAGTACTTC. Amino acid sequence: CASSQFYPGQAETQYF. J is TRBJ2-5 and V is TRBV4-1; 8 nucleotides match TRBD1. The V segment lost 2 bases and the J segment 5 bases; nucleotides outside the gene matches: 10. The CDR3 contains 16 residues. Germline V lookup: CDR1 MGHRA, CDR2 YSYEKL.

The chain is built from TRBV4-1 and TRBJ1-5, with D unclear. The germline CDR1 and CDR2 sequences are MGHRA and YSYEKL. The CDR3 is 13 residues long. The V and J ends lost 3 bases and 4 bases respectively, with 7 bases between them. The CDR3, as DNA: TGCGCCAGCAGCCAGGGAGGAAATCAGCCCCAGCATTTT. It is translated as CASSQGGNQPQHF.

In DNA form, the CDR3 reads TGTGCCAGCAGCGGGGACTCAGCTCTAGATACGCAGTATTTT. Translated, it gives CASSGDSALDTQYF. The chain links TRBV9 to TRBJ2-3, with a possible D match to TRBD2 (6 bases). CDR1 and CDR2 (germline): SGDLS, YYNGEE. Trimming shortened V by 3 bases and J by 5 bases, and 13 bases separated the two germline ends. This CDR3 has 14 amino acids.

In DNA form, the CDR3 reads TGCAGCGTGGGGGCTGGGCGGTATTCCTACGAGCAGTACTTC. Amino acids: CSVGAGRYSYEQYF. The V and J genes are TRBV29-1 and TRBJ2-7; possibly TRBD1 for D (6 bases). Trimming shortened V by 6 bases and J by 1 base, and 16 bases separated the two germline ends. The CDR3 runs 14 residues. Germline CDR1 reads SQVTM; CDR2 reads ANQGSEA.

The chain is built from TRBV6-6 and TRBJ2-1; 11 bases match TRBD2. This CDR3 comprises 15 residues. V gave up 5 bases and J gave up 3 bases; unmatched junction bases: 3. Germline assignment: CDR1 MNHNY and CDR2 SVGAGI (reference sequence). In nucleotides, the CDR3 is TGTGCCAGCAGTCCTCTAGCGGGGGGCTACAATGAGCAGTTCTTC. Residues: CASSPLAGGYNEQFF.

The chain couples TRBV6-1 to TRBJ2-2; D is unclear. Germline lookup yields CDR1 MNHNS and CDR2 SASEGT. This CDR3 spans 14 amino acids. Trimming took 6 bases from V and 5 from J, leaving 13 bases between them. The CDR3 nucleotides read TGTGCCAGCAGCCCAGGCCCCCGGACCGGGGAGCTGTTTTTT. Amino acids: CASSPGPRTGELFF.

The CDR3 sequence: CASSSRDRDIGEAFF. CDR3 nucleotides: TGTGCCAGCAGCTCCCGGGACAGGGACATAGGAGAAGCTTTCTTT. The chain uses TRBV13 and TRBJ1-1; 9 bases match TRBD1. The CDR3 covers 15 residues. In germline, CDR1 is PRHDT, CDR2 FYEKMQ (reference sequence). The J segment lost 8 bases and the V segment lost 4 bases, leaving 11 bases of the junction unmatched.

V and J are TRBV6-5 and TRBJ2-5, with TRBD2 matching 9 bases. Per the germline V gene, CDR1 is MNHEY and CDR2 is SVGAGI. The CDR3 totals 15 residues. The V and J ends lost 3 bases and 2 bases, in that order; junction bases with no gene match: 4. This chain's CDR3 is CASSYSGGTQETQYF. CDR3 nucleotide sequence: TGTGCCAGCAGTTATAGCGGGGGCACTCAAGAGACCCAGTACTTC.

The chain is built from TRBV5-1 and TRBJ2-3; the D gene could be TRBD1 or TRBD2 (5 bases each). CDR3 length: 14 residues. Per the germline V gene, CDR1 is SGHRS and CDR2 is YFSETQ. Deletions cut 4 bases from V and 2 bases from J, with 11 bases between. The CDR3 reads CASSDGTYTDTQYF. The CDR3 coding sequence is TGCGCCAGCAGCGACGGGACGTACACAGATACGCAGTATTTT. Combining the CDR3 with reference TRBV5-1 and TRBJ2-3 gives the whole variable domain KAGVTQTPRYLIKTRGQQVTLSCSPISGHRSVSWYQQTPGQGLQFLFEYFSETQRNKGNFPGRFSGRQFSNSRSEMNVSTLELGDSALYLCASSDGTYTDTQYFGPGTRLTVL.

The CDR3 is CASSISGSVHEQYF. CDR3 in DNA: TGTGCCAGCAGTATTAGCGGGAGTGTCCACGAGCAGTACTTC. This chain joins TRBV28 and TRBJ2-7; TRBD2 matches 9 bases. The V gene end was trimmed by 5 bases and the J gene end by 5 bases; junction bases not matched to a gene: 7. Germline loops: CDR1 MDHEN, CDR2 SYDVKM. This CDR3 is built from 14 residues. Combining the CDR3 with reference TRBV28 and TRBJ2-7 gives the whole variable domain DVKVTQSSRYLVKRTGEKVFLECVQDMDHENMFWYRQDPGLGLRLIYFSYDVKMKEKGDIPEGYSVSREKKERFSLILESASTNQTSMYLCASSISGSVHEQYFGPGTRLTVT.

This chain joins TRBV7-3 and TRBJ2-1; possibly TRBD2 for D (6 bases). V was trimmed by 6 bases and J by 9 bases, leaving 15 bases between them. Germline V gives CDR1 SGHTA, CDR2 FQGTGA. The length of the CDR3 is 13 residues. The CDR3 nucleotides read TGTGCCAGCAGGCAGACTAGAAACAGTGAGCAGTTCTTC. Residues: CASRQTRNSEQFF.

V and J are TRBV12-5 and TRBJ2-7; a weak D match, TRBD1 (6 bases). This CDR3 spans 16 amino acids. V was trimmed by 0 bases and J by 2 bases, leaving 14 bases between them. Germline V gene lookup returns CDR1 LGHNT and CDR2 FRNRAP. CDR3 region: CASGLVQTGTTYEQYF. CDR3 sequence (DNA): TGTGCTAGTGGTTTGGTCCAGACAGGCACGACCTACGAGCAGTACTTC.

This clone was counted a few times. The chain employs TRBV5-1 and TRBJ2-2; D perhaps matches TRBD1 (5 bases). The CDR3 extends over 13 amino acids. V lost 4 bases and J lost 7, with 11 bases in between. In germline, CDR1 is SGHRS, CDR2 YFSETQ. The CDR3 protein is CASSRRRGGELFF. The CDR3 DNA reads TGCGCCAGCAGCCGGCGAAGGGGCGGGGAGCTGTTTTTT.

J is TRBJ2-7 and V is TRBV10-2; D is undetermined. CDR3 length equals 15 residues. V was pared by 4 bases and J by 3 bases, with 16 bases between. Germline lookup yields CDR1 WSHSY and CDR2 SAAADI. The CDR3 nucleotides read TGCGCCAGCAGTGTGTTTCCTCCTACTCTCTACGAGCAGTACTTC. Protein sequence: CASSVFPPTLYEQYF.

The V and J genes are TRBV19 and TRBJ1-3; D perhaps matches TRBD1 (5 bases). Germline V gives CDR1 LNHDA, CDR2 SQIVND (reference sequence). The CDR3 runs 16 residues. The ends were cut back, 0 bases at V and 6 bases at J, with 15 bases in the middle. CDR3 region: CASSIDREQDPNTIYF. CDR3 coding DNA: TGTGCCAGTAGTATAGATCGAGAACAGGACCCAAACACCATATATTTT.

In its sample, this clone ranks as medium-sized. CDR3 amino acids: CASSPIIGNQPQHF. CDR3 nucleotides: TGTGCCAGCAGCCCTATAATAGGCAATCAGCCCCAGCATTTT. The J gene is TRBJ1-5, the V gene TRBV28; D uncertain. CDR3 size: 14 residues. V lost 6 bases to trimming and J lost 2 bases, with 11 bases between them. The V gene's germline CDR1 is MDHEN and CDR2 SYDVKM.

This clone has only a few counts. The chain is built from TRBV7-9 and TRBJ2-2, with 7 bases lining up with TRBD1. From germline, CDR1 is SEHNR and CDR2 FQNEAQ (reference sequence). J gave up 6 bases and V 5 bases, and 3 bases lay outside the gene matches. The CDR3 extends over 13 amino acids. The CDR3 DNA follows: TGTGCCAGCAGCGACAGGGCGTCCGGGGAGCTGTTTTTT. Its translation is CASSDRASGELFF.

This clone was found a few times. The chain combines TRBV6-4 with TRBJ2-7, with 9 bases lining up with TRBD2. The germline gives CDR1 MRHNA, CDR2 SNTAGT. This CDR3 contains 14 residues. The ends lost 11 bases at V and 7 bases at J; junction bases unmatched: 15. The CDR3 DNA reads as TGTGCCCCCGGCCCGACTAGCGGATTCTGTGAGCAGTACTTC. Translated, it gives CAPGPTSGFCEQYF.

The chain is built from TRBV11-1 and TRBJ2-7; D unresolved. CDR1 SGHAT and CDR2 FQDESV come from the germline V gene (reference sequence). The CDR3 spans 13 residues. V shed 0 bases and J shed 2 bases, with 5 bases lying between them. Here the CDR3 reads CASSLAGTYEQYF. For the CDR3, the DNA is TGTGCCAGCAGCTTAGCTGGAACCTACGAGCAGTACTTC.